The 13 T cell receptor beta chains below were found in one sample sequenced in a study of tumor and adjacent non-tumor tissue in lung cancer. TCRbeta libraries were built with three rounds of nested PCR, modified from ARM-PCR. TCRdb re-analysed the multiplex PCR reads in MiXCR, keeping a single row per CDR3 protein. The sample includes around 70,000 distinct CDR3 sequences, around four fifths of them seen just once. No cell sorting was done before RNA was extracted from the tissue. What was sequenced was lung tumor tissue. The receptors were gathered from a man in his sixties with non-small cell lung cancer.

This clonotype turned up a few times. The chain recombines TRBV18 with TRBJ2-3, with TRBD1 identical over 8 bases. CDR3 length: 14 amino acids. V dropped 3 bases and J dropped 2; count of bases not matched to a gene: 1. CDR1 is KGHSH, CDR2 LQKENI, per germline. Written as DNA, the CDR3 is TGTGCCAGCTCACCGGGACAGGACACAGATACGCAGTATTTT. It yields the protein CASSPGQDTDTQYF. Filled out from reference TRBV18 and TRBJ2-3, the complete variable domain reads NAGVMQNPRHLVRRRGQEARLRCSPMKGHSHVYWYRQLPEEGLKFMVYLQKENIIDESGMPKERFSAEFPKEGPSILRIQQVVRGDSAAYFCASSPGQDTDTQYFGPGTRLTVL.

To note about this clonotype: At one boundary the junction diverges from the germline segment, which might be a read error. The chain employs TRBV20-1 and TRBJ2-5; TRBD2 matches at 8 bases. Germline CDR1 and CDR2: DFQATT and SNEGSKA (reference sequence). The length of the CDR3 is 15 residues. This CDR3 reads CSATISGKAFGTQCF. CDR3 sequence (DNA): TGCAGTGCCACCATTAGCGGGAAGGCCTTTGGGACCCAGTGCTTC.

The chain carries TRBV5-1 and TRBJ2-1; 10 positions agree with TRBD1. The CDR3 is 14 residues long. V lost 5 bases, J lost 7 bases, and 6 bases stayed unmatched. The germline V gene encodes CDR1 SGHRS and CDR2 YFSETQ. CDR3 sequence: CASRSGTGANEQFF. The CDR3 DNA reads TGCGCCAGCAGGTCCGGGACAGGGGCGAATGAGCAGTTCTTC.

Comments on this clonotype: Its ends do not fully match the called genes, so a read error is possible. The chain couples TRBV29-1 to TRBJ2-1; D might be TRBD2 (6 bases). Germline V gives CDR1 SQVTM, CDR2 ANQGSEA. The CDR3 loop spans 15 amino acids. CDR3 sequence: CSAAGILGGVIEQLF. The DNA of the CDR3 is TGCAGCGCCGCGGGGATTTTGGGCGGGGTAATTGAGCAGCTCTTC.

A remark on this clonotype: At one end, the junction sequence differs from germline, possibly due to a read error. The chain carries TRBV12-5 and TRBJ1-5; no reliable D call. Germline loops: CDR1 LGHNT, CDR2 FRNRAP. This CDR3 is 13 amino acids long. CDR3 amino acids: CASGPNINQPQHF. DNA for the CDR3: TGTGCTAGTGGTCCGAACATCAATCAGCCTCAGCATTTT.

Comments on this clonotype: A read error may account for a junction end that differs from germline. V usage is TRBV29-1 and J usage is TRBJ2-3; 7 nucleotides align to TRBD2. Germline V gene data show CDR1 as SQVTM and CDR2 as ANQGSEA. The CDR3 extends over 15 amino acids. CDR3 sequence reads: CSVDGAGPSTDTRYF. The CDR3 DNA follows: TGCAGCGTTGACGGAGCGGGGCCTAGTACAGATACGCGGTATTTT.

Details on this clonotype: A read error may account for a junction end that differs from germline. This chain uses TRBV20-1 with TRBJ2-2; 8 bases align to TRBD2. This CDR3 comprises 14 residues. CDR1 is DFQATT and CDR2 is SNEGSKA in the germline V gene (reference sequence). This chain's CDR3 is CSASHGRARGELYF. The CDR3 nucleotides read TGCAGTGCTAGTCACGGGAGGGCCCGCGGGGAGCTGTATTTT.

Many counts were recorded for this clonotype. V is TRBV28 and J is TRBJ2-1; D unclear. Germline CDR1 and CDR2: MDHEN and SYDVKM. V dropped 3 bases and J dropped 0 bases, with 9 bases sitting between them. This CDR3 has 15 residues. The DNA of the CDR3 is TGTGCCAGCAGTTTTGGCACATTCTCCTACAATGAGCAGTTCTTC. It yields the protein CASSFGTFSYNEQFF.

The chain has TRBV28 and TRBJ1-2; no clear D gene. CDR3 length: 14 residues. The germline V gene encodes CDR1 MDHEN and CDR2 SYDVKM. The V end lost 5 bases, the J end lost 6 bases, and 16 bases lay between the germline ends. CDR3 bases: TGTGCCAGCAGTCCATTAGAGACCAAAAATGGCTACACCTTC. It codes for CASSPLETKNGYTF.

The CDR3 sequence: CASETWDGHGEQFF. DNA for the CDR3: TGTGCCAGCGAGACGTGGGATGGCCATGGTGAGCAGTTCTTC. This chain uses TRBV11-1 with TRBJ2-1, with D unclear. The germline gives CDR1 SGHAT, CDR2 FQDESV (reference sequence). V was pared by 8 bases and J by 9 bases, with 20 bases between. This CDR3 is built from 14 residues.

This clonotype came up a few times. One end of the junction varies from germline; a read error may be responsible. The rearrangement links TRBV6-1 to TRBJ2-2; D not resolved. The CDR3 covers 17 residues. Germline V gene sequence: CDR1 MNHNS, CDR2 SASEGT. The CDR3, as DNA: TGTGTCAGCACTCCCAGCCCACTCCGGGCGAACACCGGGGAGCTGTTTTTT. It specifies CVSTPSPLRANTGELFF.

The genes are TRBV11-1 and TRBJ2-2, with D hard to call. V was shortened by 4 bases and J by 12 bases, with 18 bases between the two germline ends. CDR1 is SGHAT, CDR2 FQDESV, per germline (reference sequence). The CDR3 loop spans 14 amino acids. The CDR3 protein is CASSYISGTGKLFF. The DNA of the CDR3 is TGTGCCAGCAGCTATATTAGTGGCACCGGTAAGCTGTTTTTT.

The J gene is TRBJ2-2, the V gene TRBV7-8; TRBD1 matches 9 bases. The V and J ends lost 2 bases and 5 bases, in that order; junction bases with no gene match: 3. Germline loops: CDR1 SGHVS, CDR2 FQNEAQ. This CDR3 spans 15 amino acids. The CDR3 loop reads CASSLRQGVTGELFF. For the CDR3, the DNA is TGTGCCAGCAGCTTACGACAGGGGGTTACCGGGGAGCTGTTTTTT.